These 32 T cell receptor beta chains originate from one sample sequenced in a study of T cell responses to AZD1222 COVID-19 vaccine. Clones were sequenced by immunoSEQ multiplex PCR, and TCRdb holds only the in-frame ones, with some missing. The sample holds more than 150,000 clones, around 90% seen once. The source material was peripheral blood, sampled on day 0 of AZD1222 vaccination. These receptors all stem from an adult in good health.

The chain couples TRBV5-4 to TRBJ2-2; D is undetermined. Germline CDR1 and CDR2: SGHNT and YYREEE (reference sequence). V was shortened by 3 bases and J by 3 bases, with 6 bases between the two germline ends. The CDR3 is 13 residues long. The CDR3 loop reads CASSSLDTGELFF. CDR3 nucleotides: TGTGCCAGCAGCTCACTGGACACCGGGGAGCTGTTTTTT.

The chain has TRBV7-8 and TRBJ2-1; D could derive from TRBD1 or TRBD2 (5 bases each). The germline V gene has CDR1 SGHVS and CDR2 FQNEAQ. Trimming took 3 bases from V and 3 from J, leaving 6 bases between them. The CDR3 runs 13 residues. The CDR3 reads CASSLGDYNEQFF. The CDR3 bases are TGTGCCAGCAGCTTGGGGGACTACAATGAGCAGTTCTTC.

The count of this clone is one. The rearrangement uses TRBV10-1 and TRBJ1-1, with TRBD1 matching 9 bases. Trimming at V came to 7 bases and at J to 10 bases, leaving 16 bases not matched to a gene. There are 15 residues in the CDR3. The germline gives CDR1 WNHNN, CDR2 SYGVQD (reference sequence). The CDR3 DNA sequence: TGCGCCAGCAAAGTTCCTCTAGCGGGGACAGGGCGAGCTTTCTTT. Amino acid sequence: CASKVPLAGTGRAFF.

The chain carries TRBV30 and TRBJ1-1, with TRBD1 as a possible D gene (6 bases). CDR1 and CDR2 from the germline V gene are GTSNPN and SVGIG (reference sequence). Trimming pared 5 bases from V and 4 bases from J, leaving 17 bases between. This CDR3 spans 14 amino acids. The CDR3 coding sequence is TGTGCCTGGGTCACGCGGGGGCCTAGCACTGAAGCTTTCTTT. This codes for CAWVTRGPSTEAFF.

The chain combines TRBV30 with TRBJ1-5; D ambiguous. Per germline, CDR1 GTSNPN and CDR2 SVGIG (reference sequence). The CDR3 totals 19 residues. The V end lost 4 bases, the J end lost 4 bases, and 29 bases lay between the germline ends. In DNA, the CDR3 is TGTGCCTGGACCCTCATCGCCCGGGCCCAGATTTGGGAGAATCAGCCCCAGCATTTT. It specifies CAWTLIARAQIWENQPQHF.

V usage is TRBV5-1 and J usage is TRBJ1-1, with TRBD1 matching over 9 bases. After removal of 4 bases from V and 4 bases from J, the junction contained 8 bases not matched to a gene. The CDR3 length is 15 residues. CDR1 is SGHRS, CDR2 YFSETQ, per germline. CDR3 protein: CASSRAGDRATEAFF. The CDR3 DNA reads TGCGCCAGCAGCCGGGCCGGGGACAGGGCCACTGAAGCTTTCTTT.

The CDR3 nucleotides are TGCGCCAGCAGCCTGCAGACAGATATAGCCGAAAAACTGTTTTTT. This gives the protein CASSLQTDIAEKLFF. V gene TRBV4-3 combines with J gene TRBJ1-4; maybe TRBD1 (5 bases). The CDR3 is made up of 15 amino acids. Germline values: CDR1 LGHNA, CDR2 YSLEER. The V gene lost 4 bases and the J gene lost 8 bases, with 17 bases spanning the gap.

CDR3: CASKGNPSPDTQYF. The CDR3 region has the DNA TGCGCCAGCAAAGGGAATCCATCACCAGATACGCAGTATTTT. V gene TRBV5-1 combines with J gene TRBJ2-3, with D uncertain. The CDR3 length is 14 residues. V lost 6 bases to trimming and J lost 4 bases, with 15 bases between them. Germline loops: CDR1 SGHRS, CDR2 YFSETQ.

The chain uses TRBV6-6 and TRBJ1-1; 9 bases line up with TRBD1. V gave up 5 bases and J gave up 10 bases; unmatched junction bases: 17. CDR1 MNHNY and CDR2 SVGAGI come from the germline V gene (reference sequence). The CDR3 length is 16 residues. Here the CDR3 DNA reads TGTGCCAGCAGTACCTCCGAGACAGGGGGGAAGATCGGAGCTTTCTTT. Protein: CASSTSETGGKIGAFF.

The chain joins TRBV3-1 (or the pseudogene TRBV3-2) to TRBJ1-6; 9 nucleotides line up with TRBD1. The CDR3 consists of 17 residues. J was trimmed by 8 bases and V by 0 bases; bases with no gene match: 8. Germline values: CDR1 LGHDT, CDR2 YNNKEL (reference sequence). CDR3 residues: CASSQEQGGTGYSPLHF. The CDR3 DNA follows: TGTGCCAGCAGCCAAGAACAAGGCGGGACAGGGTATTCACCCCTCCACTTT.

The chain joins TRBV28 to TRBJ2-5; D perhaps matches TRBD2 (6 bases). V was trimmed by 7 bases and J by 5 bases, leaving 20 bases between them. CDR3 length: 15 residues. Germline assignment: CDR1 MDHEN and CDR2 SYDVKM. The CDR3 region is CASTNRDWRGETQYF. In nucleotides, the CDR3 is TGTGCCAGCACCAATAGGGACTGGCGAGGGGAGACCCAGTACTTC.

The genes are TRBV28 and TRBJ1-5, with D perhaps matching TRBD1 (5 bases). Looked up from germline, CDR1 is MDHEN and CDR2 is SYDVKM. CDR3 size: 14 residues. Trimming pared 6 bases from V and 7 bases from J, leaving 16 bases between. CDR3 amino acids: CASSLISGGQPQHF. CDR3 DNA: TGTGCCAGCAGCCTTATAAGTGGGGGGCAGCCCCAGCATTTT.

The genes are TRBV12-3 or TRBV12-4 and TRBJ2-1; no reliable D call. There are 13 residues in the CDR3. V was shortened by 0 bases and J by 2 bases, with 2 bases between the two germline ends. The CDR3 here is CASSLAAYNEQFF. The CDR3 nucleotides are TGTGCCAGCAGTTTAGCGGCCTACAATGAGCAGTTCTTC.

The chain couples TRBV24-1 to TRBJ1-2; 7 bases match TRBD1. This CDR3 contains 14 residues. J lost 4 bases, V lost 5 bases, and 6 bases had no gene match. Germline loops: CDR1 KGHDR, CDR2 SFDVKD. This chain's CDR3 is CATSAWDSSYGYTF. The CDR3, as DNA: TGTGCCACCAGTGCCTGGGACAGCTCCTATGGCTACACCTTC.

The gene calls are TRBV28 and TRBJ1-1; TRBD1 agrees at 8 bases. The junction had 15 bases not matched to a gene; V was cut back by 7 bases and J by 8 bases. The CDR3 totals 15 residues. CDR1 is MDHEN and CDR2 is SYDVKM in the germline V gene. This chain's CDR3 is CASKRTLQGVSEAFF. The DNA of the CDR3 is TGTGCCAGCAAGAGAACCCTACAGGGGGTGTCAGAAGCTTTCTTT.

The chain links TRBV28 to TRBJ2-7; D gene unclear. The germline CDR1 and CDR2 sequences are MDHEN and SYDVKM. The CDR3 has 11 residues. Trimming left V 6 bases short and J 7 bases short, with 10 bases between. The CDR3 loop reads CASSLTWEQYF. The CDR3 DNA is TGTGCCAGCAGCCTCACTTGGGAGCAGTACTTC. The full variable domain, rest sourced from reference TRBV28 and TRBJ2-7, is DVKVTQSSRYLVKRTGEKVFLECVQDMDHENMFWYRQDPGLGLRLIYFSYDVKMKEKGDIPEGYSVSREKKERFSLILESASTNQTSMYLCASSLTWEQYFGPGTRLTVT.

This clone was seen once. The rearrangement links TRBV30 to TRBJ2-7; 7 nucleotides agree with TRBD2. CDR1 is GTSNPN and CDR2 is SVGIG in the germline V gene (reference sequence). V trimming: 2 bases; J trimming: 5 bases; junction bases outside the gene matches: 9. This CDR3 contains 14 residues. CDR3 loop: CAWSIGGSRDEQYF. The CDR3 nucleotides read TGTGCCTGGAGTATCGGGGGGTCGAGGGACGAGCAGTACTTC.

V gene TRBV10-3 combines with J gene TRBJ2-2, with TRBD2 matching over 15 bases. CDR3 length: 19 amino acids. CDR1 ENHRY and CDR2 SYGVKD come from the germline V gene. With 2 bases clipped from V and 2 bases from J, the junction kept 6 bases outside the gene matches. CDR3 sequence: CAISEPGLAGGINTGELFF. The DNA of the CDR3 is TGTGCCATCAGTGAGCCCGGACTAGCGGGGGGGATTAACACCGGGGAGCTGTTTTTT.

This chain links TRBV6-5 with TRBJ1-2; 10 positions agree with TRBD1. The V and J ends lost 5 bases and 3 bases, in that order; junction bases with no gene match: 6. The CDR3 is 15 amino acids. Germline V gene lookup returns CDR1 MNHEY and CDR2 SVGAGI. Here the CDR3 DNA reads TGTGCCAGCAGTCCCGGGACAGGGGCCTACTATGGCTACACCTTC. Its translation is CASSPGTGAYYGYTF.

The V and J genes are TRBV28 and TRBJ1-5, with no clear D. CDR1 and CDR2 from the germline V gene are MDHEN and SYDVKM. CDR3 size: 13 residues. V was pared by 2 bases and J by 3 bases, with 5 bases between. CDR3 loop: CASSLQYNQPQHF. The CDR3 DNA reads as TGTGCCAGCAGTTTACAGTACAATCAGCCCCAGCATTTT.

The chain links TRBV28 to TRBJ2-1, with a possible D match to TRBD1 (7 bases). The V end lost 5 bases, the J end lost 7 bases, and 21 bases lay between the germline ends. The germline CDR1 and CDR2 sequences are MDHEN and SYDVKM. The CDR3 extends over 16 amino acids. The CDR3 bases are TGTGCCAGCAGTGCTTCGGGGCAGGGGGGAAGTAATGAGCAGTTCTTC. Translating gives CASSASGQGGSNEQFF. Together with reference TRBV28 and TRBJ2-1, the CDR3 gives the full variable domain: DVKVTQSSRYLVKRTGEKVFLECVQDMDHENMFWYRQDPGLGLRLIYFSYDVKMKEKGDIPEGYSVSREKKERFSLILESASTNQTSMYLCASSASGQGGSNEQFFGPGTRLTVL.

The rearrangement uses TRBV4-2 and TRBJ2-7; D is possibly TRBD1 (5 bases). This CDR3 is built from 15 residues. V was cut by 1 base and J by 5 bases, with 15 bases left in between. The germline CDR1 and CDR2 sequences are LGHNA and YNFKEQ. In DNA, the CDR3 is TGTGCCAGCAGCCAAGTGTCAGGGCTCTTGGACGAGCAGTACTTC. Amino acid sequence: CASSQVSGLLDEQYF.

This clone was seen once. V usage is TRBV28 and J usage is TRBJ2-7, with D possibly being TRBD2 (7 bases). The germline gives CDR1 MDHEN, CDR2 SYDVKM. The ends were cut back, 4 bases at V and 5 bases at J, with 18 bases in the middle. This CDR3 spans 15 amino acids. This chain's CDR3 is CASSSPQGGVDEQYF. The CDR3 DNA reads TGTGCCAGCAGTTCCCCGCAAGGGGGGGTTGACGAGCAGTACTTC.

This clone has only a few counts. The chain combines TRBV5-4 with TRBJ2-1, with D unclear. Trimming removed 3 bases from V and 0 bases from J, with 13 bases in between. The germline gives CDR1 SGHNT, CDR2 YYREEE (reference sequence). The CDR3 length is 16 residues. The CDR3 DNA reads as TGTGCCAGCAGCTCAGGCACTACCCGCTCCTACAATGAGCAGTTCTTC. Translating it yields CASSSGTTRSYNEQFF.

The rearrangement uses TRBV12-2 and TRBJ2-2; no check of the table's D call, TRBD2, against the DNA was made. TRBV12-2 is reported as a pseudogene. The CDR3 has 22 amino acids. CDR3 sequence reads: CASRLKRKREGKGSTLSGELFF. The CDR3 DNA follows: TGTGCAAGTCGCTTAAAGCGGAAGCGGGAGGGGAAAGGATCAACGTTGTCCGGGGAGCTGTTTTTT.

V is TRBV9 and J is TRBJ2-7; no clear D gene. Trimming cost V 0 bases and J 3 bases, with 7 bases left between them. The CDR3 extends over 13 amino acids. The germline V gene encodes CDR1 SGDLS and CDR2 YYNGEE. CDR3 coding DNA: TGTGCCAGCAGCGTAGCGGCGGACTACGAGCAGTACTTC. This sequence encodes CASSVAADYEQYF.

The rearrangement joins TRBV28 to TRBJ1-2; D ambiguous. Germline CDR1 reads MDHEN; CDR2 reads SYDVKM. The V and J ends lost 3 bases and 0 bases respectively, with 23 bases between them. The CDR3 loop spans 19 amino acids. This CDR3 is CASSLGWLGGPLANYGYTF. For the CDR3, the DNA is TGTGCCAGCAGTTTGGGTTGGTTAGGAGGGCCTTTGGCTAACTATGGCTACACCTTC.

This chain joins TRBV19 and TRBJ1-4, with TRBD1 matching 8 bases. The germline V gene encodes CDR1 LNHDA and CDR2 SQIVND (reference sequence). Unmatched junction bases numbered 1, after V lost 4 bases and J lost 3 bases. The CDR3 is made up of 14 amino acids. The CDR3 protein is CASSTTGANEKLFF. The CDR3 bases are TGTGCCAGTAGTACGACAGGGGCTAATGAAAAACTGTTTTTT.

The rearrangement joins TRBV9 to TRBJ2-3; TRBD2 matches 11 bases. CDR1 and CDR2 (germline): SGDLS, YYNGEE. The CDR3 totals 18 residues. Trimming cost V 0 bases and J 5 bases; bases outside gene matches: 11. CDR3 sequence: CASSVGPGLAGGGDTQYF. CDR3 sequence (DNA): TGTGCCAGCAGCGTAGGCCCTGGCCTAGCGGGGGGAGGAGATACGCAGTATTTT.

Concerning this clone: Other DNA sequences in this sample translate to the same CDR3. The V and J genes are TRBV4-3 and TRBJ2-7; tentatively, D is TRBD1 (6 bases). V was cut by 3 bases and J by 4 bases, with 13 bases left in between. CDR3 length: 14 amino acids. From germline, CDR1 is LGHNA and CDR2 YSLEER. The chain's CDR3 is CASSQEQGKYEQYF. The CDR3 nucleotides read TGCGCCAGCAGCCAGGAACAGGGAAAGTACGAGCAGTACTTC.

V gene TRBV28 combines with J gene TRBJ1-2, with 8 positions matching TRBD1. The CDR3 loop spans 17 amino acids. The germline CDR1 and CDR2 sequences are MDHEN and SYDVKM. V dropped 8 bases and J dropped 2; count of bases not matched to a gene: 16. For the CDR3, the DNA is TGTGCCAGCTCCCTCTTGGGGACAGGTCGTTTAAACTATGGCTACACCTTC. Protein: CASSLLGTGRLNYGYTF.

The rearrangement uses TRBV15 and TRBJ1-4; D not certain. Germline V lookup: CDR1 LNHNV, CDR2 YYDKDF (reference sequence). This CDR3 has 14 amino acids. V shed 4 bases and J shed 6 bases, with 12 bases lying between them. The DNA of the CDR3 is TGTGCCACCAGCACAGGTGCTGAGGATGAAAAACTGTTTTTT. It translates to CATSTGAEDEKLFF.